This T cell receptor beta chain comes out of a study of cytomegalovirus exposure and HLA in healthy donors. Overall study context: Among the roughly 400 genotyped donors, around 85% were placed in the Caucasian-associated ancestry cluster. Findings of the study overall: Most observed TCR sequences were rare, whereas some public TCRs were detected in many donors.

As concerns this clone: Its specificity is not known.

It was with 60 Vbeta and 13 Jbeta primers that the PCR ran. Assay used: immunoSEQ multiplex PCR; TCRdb lists only in-frame clones, some missing. The data contain 150,000 or so clones, over 75% of them singletons. The clonotype originates from a man aged 30-40 years in good health and CMV-seropositive. Sequenced sample: PBMCs.

The CDR3 loop reads CASSLAASADTQYF. DNA of the CDR3: TGTGCCAGCAGTTTAGCGGCCTCGGCGGATACGCAGTATTTT. The chain recombines TRBV27 with TRBJ2-3; no clear D. The germline gives CDR1 MNHEY, CDR2 SMNVEV (reference sequence). The ends were cut back, 2 bases at V and 6 bases at J, with 12 bases in the middle. The CDR3 consists of 14 residues.